These 24 T cell receptor beta chains were all obtained from the same sample, sequenced in a study of blood T cell repertoires in COVID-19. Some clones are missing from TCRdb's copy, which holds only in-frame ones; the method was immunoSEQ multiplex PCR. The sample comprises about 440,000 clones, roughly 88% of which are singletons, and around 12% rests with the top ten. The sequencing sample was made of peripheral blood. These receptors were collected from a woman between 45 and 65 years old with COVID-19, enrolled during active disease.

J is TRBJ1-2 and V is TRBV5-1, with 9 bases that match TRBD1. This CDR3 is built from 14 residues. Germline V gives CDR1 SGHRS, CDR2 YFSETQ. Losses at the gene ends were 6 bases for V and 6 bases for J; bases not matched to a gene: 9. CDR3 in amino acids: CASNPGTGSNGYTF. The CDR3 nucleotides read TGCGCCAGCAACCCTGGGACAGGGAGTAATGGCTACACCTTC.

The J gene is TRBJ2-1, the V gene TRBV10-1; D remains unclear. This CDR3 spans 13 amino acids. V shed 7 bases and J shed 8 bases, with 15 bases lying between them. The germline CDR1 and CDR2 sequences are WNHNN and SYGVQD (reference sequence). DNA of the CDR3: TGCGCCAGCACCCGCGACTCGACGGATGAGCAGTTCTTC. Protein: CASTRDSTDEQFF.

The gene calls are TRBV6-5 and TRBJ1-2; D not certain. The CDR3 totals 14 residues. Trimming removed 5 bases from V and 2 bases from J, with 12 bases in between. CDR1 MNHEY and CDR2 SVGAGI come from the germline V gene. The CDR3 DNA is TGTGCCAGCAGTCCCACAGATACCAACTATGGCTACACCTTC. This translates into CASSPTDTNYGYTF.

This chain joins TRBV27 and TRBJ1-6; 8 nucleotides line up with TRBD1. The germline gives CDR1 MNHEY, CDR2 SMNVEV (reference sequence). J gave up 9 bases and V 3 bases, and 16 bases lay outside the gene matches. The CDR3 runs 18 residues. The DNA of the CDR3 is TGTGCCAGCAGTTTCTCATACCCTCAGACAGGGGTGGCTTCACCCCTCCACTTT. Its translation is CASSFSYPQTGVASPLHF.

This rearrangement joins TRBV6-5 to TRBJ2-1; D may be TRBD2 (5 bases). Per germline, CDR1 MNHEY and CDR2 SVGAGI. Trimming removed 5 bases at V and 5 bases at J, with 16 bases between. This CDR3 region has 15 residues. The CDR3 sequence is CASSPRPRGNNEQFF. The CDR3 DNA sequence: TGTGCCAGCAGTCCCCGGCCACGGGGAAACAATGAGCAGTTCTTC.

This clone was counted only a few times. This chain connects TRBV6-6 to TRBJ1-5, with TRBD1 matching 10 bases. V gave up 7 bases and J gave up 2 bases; unmatched junction bases: 5. The CDR3 loop spans 15 amino acids. Looked up from germline, CDR1 is MNHNY and CDR2 is SVGAGI (reference sequence). CDR3 sequence: CASIIGTGGNQPQHF. The CDR3 DNA is TGTGCCAGCATCATTGGGACAGGGGGCAATCAGCCCCAGCATTTT.

J is TRBJ2-2 and V is TRBV2; possibly TRBD1 for D (5 bases). CDR1 and CDR2 from the germline V gene are SNHLY and FYNNEI. With 7 bases removed from V and 1 base from J, the gap between germline ends came to 10 bases. CDR3 length: 14 amino acids. The chain's CDR3 is CASKVGQNTGELFF. The CDR3 DNA follows: TGTGCCAGCAAGGTTGGACAGAACACCGGGGAGCTGTTTTTT. The variable domain in full, with the rest retrieved from reference TRBV2 and TRBJ2-2, is EPEVTQTPSHQVTQMGQEVILRCVPISNHLYFYWYRQILGQKVEFLVSFYNNEISEKSEIFDDQFSVERPDGSNFTLKIRSTKLEDSAMYFCASKVGQNTGELFFGEGSRLTVL.

The rearrangement links TRBV7-9 to TRBJ1-4; TRBD1 might be the D (5 bases). V was trimmed by 5 bases and J by 6 bases, leaving 7 bases between them. The CDR3 spans 12 residues. Per germline, CDR1 SEHNR and CDR2 FQNEAQ (reference sequence). The CDR3 DNA reads as TGTGCCAGCAGCCTGACAGATGAAAAACTGTTTTTT. It codes for CASSLTDEKLFF.

This chain uses TRBV3-1 (or the pseudogene TRBV3-2) with TRBJ2-2, with D possibly being TRBD2 (7 bases). Germline values: CDR1 LGHDT, CDR2 YNNKEL (reference sequence). V shed 5 bases and J shed 2 bases, with 12 bases lying between them. This CDR3 spans 15 amino acids. This CDR3 reads CASSARGPNTGELFF. The CDR3 coding sequence is TGTGCCAGCAGCGCGCGGGGGCCCAACACCGGGGAGCTGTTTTTT.

The chain links TRBV10-1 to TRBJ2-2; TRBD1 agrees at 7 bases. Germline lookup yields CDR1 WNHNN and CDR2 SYGVQD (reference sequence). With V trimmed by 5 bases and J by 2 bases, 2 bases remained unmatched. The CDR3 contains 14 residues. The CDR3 here is CASSRQGNTGELFF. The CDR3 DNA reads as TGCGCCAGCAGTAGACAGGGCAACACCGGGGAGCTGTTTTTT.

Points on this clone: Other DNA sequences from this sample encode an identical CDR3 as well. The chain is built from TRBV24-1 and TRBJ2-7, with 7 bases lining up with TRBD1. The CDR3 extends over 13 amino acids. The germline gives CDR1 KGHDR, CDR2 SFDVKD. J lost 3 bases, V lost 2 bases, and 0 bases had no gene match. CDR3 nucleotides: TGTGCCACCAGTGATTGGACAGGCTACGAGCAGTACTTC. Translated, it gives CATSDWTGYEQYF.

This chain connects TRBV2 to TRBJ2-1; a weak D match, TRBD2 (5 bases). CDR1 and CDR2 (germline): SNHLY, FYNNEI. Trimming cost V 7 bases and J 5 bases, with 27 bases left between them. The CDR3 sequence is 18 residues long. The DNA of the CDR3 is TGTGCCAGCACCGTCGAGGTGCCGAGGGTCTCTGGGGACAATGAGCAGTTCTTC. Translating it yields CASTVEVPRVSGDNEQFF.

This chain joins TRBV5-4 and TRBJ1-2, with D uncertain. Per the germline V gene, CDR1 is SGHNT and CDR2 is YYREEE (reference sequence). This CDR3 contains 15 residues. Deletions cut 0 bases from V and 4 bases from J, with 13 bases between. DNA of the CDR3: TGTGCCAGCAGCTTGGACGTCCAGTTACCCTATGGCTACACCTTC. It encodes CASSLDVQLPYGYTF.

This sequence joins TRBV6-5 and TRBJ1-2; 9 bases agree with TRBD1. Germline values: CDR1 MNHEY, CDR2 SVGAGI. CDR3 size: 16 residues. Trimming cost V 4 bases and J 6 bases; bases outside gene matches: 12. CDR3 sequence: CASSFVTGGFVDGYTF. The CDR3 DNA reads TGTGCCAGCAGTTTCGTGACAGGGGGATTTGTGGATGGCTACACCTTC.

The chain links TRBV5-5 to TRBJ2-1, with 10 bases matching TRBD1. Germline trimming cut 2 bases from V and 3 bases from J; bases unmatched to any gene: 8. The CDR3 consists of 17 residues. CDR1 SGHKS and CDR2 YYEKEE come from the germline V gene (reference sequence). DNA of the CDR3: TGTGCCAGCAGCTTCTCCCCCCGGGACAGGGGCTACAATGAGCAGTTCTTC. It encodes CASSFSPRDRGYNEQFF.

J is TRBJ2-7 and V is TRBV27; D is unclear. CDR3 length: 11 amino acids. Trimming removed 6 bases from V and 2 bases from J, with 5 bases in between. In germline, CDR1 is MNHEY, CDR2 SMNVEV (reference sequence). CDR3 protein: CASRQAYEQYF. The DNA for the CDR3 is TGTGCCAGCAGGCAGGCCTACGAGCAGTACTTC.

Details on this clone: The same CDR3 can be traced to other DNA sequences in this sample. This chain uses TRBV3-1 (or the pseudogene TRBV3-2) with TRBJ1-5, with D uncertain. Germline V gives CDR1 LGHDT, CDR2 YNNKEL (reference sequence). The ends were cut back, 3 bases at V and 2 bases at J, with 8 bases in the middle. This CDR3 is built from 14 residues. The chain's CDR3 is CASSQGGGNQPQHF. The CDR3 DNA sequence: TGTGCCAGCAGCCAGGGTGGAGGCAATCAGCCCCAGCATTTT.

The CDR3 spells CASSQVVRGGAGEQYF. The CDR3 DNA reads TGTGCCAGCAGCCAAGTCGTTCGCGGGGGGGCAGGGGAGCAGTACTTC. This rearrangement joins TRBV3-1 (or the pseudogene TRBV3-2) to TRBJ2-7; TRBD2 agrees at 9 bases. The CDR3 is made up of 16 amino acids. CDR1 LGHDT and CDR2 YNNKEL come from the germline V gene (reference sequence). With V trimmed by 1 base and J by 7 bases, 11 bases remained unmatched.

The chain combines TRBV24-1 with TRBJ2-7, with D uncertain. CDR1 is KGHDR and CDR2 is SFDVKD in the germline V gene. The CDR3 totals 13 residues. The V and J ends lost 3 bases and 2 bases respectively, with 7 bases between them. CDR3 coding DNA: TGTGCCACCAGTGATCCAGGTGCCTACGAGCAGTACTTC. Its translation is CATSDPGAYEQYF.

The CDR3 DNA is TGCGCCAGCAGCTTGAACCTCGGGACTAGCGGGGGAAATGAGCAGTTCTTC. Encoded protein: CASSLNLGTSGGNEQFF. The rearrangement links TRBV5-1 to TRBJ2-1; 14 nucleotides agree with TRBD2. The germline V gene encodes CDR1 SGHRS and CDR2 YFSETQ. V was clipped by 1 base and J by 7 bases; unmatched bases: 7. The CDR3 extends over 17 amino acids.

Here the CDR3 DNA reads TGTGCCAGCAGCTTAGCCTATTACCGGGACAGAAGGTCACCCCTCCACTTT. Residues: CASSLAYYRDRRSPLHF. This sequence joins TRBV7-2 and TRBJ1-6; 7 bases agree with TRBD1. The CDR3 has 17 residues. Losses at the gene ends were 0 bases for V and 10 bases for J; bases not matched to a gene: 12. Germline-derived CDR1 and CDR2 are SGHTA and FQGNSA.

The chain has TRBV2 and TRBJ2-5, with D possibly TRBD2 on 6 matching bases. The CDR3 runs 13 residues. The germline gives CDR1 SNHLY, CDR2 FYNNEI. V lost 6 bases to trimming and J lost 4 bases, with 12 bases between them. The CDR3 loop is CASRGGLLETQYF. The CDR3 DNA sequence: TGTGCCAGCAGGGGGGGACTCCTAGAGACCCAGTACTTC. The entire variable domain, with the rest obtained from reference TRBV2 and TRBJ2-5, is as follows: EPEVTQTPSHQVTQMGQEVILRCVPISNHLYFYWYRQILGQKVEFLVSFYNNEISEKSEIFDDQFSVERPDGSNFTLKIRSTKLEDSAMYFCASRGGLLETQYFGPGTRLLVL.

The chain has TRBV19 and TRBJ2-2; 7 bases are a match to TRBD1. The CDR3 loop spans 14 amino acids. From germline, CDR1 is LNHDA and CDR2 SQIVND (reference sequence). With V trimmed by 7 bases and J by 4 bases, 6 bases remained unmatched. CDR3 sequence (DNA): TGTGCCAGTAAGGGACAGACGTCCACCGGGGAGCTGTTTTTT. This encodes CASKGQTSTGELFF.

V is TRBV11-3 and J is TRBJ2-7, with a possible D match to TRBD2 (7 bases). Germline CDR1 is SGHNT and CDR2 is YENEEA. Between the trimmed V and J ends, which lost 0 bases and 4 bases, there was a span of 22 bases. The CDR3 totals 18 residues. The CDR3, as DNA: TGTGCCAGCAGCTTAGAAGGACTAGGAGGGACCCAGGGGTACGAGCAGTACTTC. Protein sequence: CASSLEGLGGTQGYEQYF.